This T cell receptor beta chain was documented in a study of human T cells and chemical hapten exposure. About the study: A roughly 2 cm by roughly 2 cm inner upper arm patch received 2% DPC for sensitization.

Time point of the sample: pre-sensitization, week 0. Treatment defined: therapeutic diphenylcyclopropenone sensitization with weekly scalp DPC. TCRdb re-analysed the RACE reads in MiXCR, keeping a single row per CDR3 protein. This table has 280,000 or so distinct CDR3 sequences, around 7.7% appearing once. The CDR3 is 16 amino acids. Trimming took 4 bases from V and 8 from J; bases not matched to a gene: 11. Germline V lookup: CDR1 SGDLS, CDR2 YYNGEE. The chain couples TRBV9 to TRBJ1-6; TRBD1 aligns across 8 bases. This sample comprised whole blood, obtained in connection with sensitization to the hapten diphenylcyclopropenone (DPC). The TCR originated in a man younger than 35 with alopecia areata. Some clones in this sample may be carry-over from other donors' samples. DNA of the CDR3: TGTGCCAGCAGCAAAGAGAGGACAGGGTGGGATTCACCCCTCCACTTT. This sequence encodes CASSKERTGWDSPLHF.